The next 25 T cell receptor beta chains were all read from a single sample in a study of blood T cell repertoires in COVID-19. TCRdb's table, derived via immunoSEQ multiplex PCR, lists solely in-frame clones and lacks some. The sample has about 120,000 clones, 75% to 85% seen once; the top ten hold roughly 8.2%. Sequencing was performed on peripheral blood. All receptors derive from a man between 65 and 80 years old with acute or convalescent COVID-19.

The chain joins TRBV5-1 to TRBJ1-2; D remains ambiguous. This CDR3 contains 13 residues. CDR1 is SGHRS, CDR2 YFSETQ, per germline. Trimming stripped 1 base from V and 5 bases from J, with 9 bases between. The CDR3 reads CASSLTALYGYTF. The CDR3 nucleotides are TGCGCCAGCAGCTTGACAGCCCTTTATGGCTACACCTTC.

The chain recombines TRBV4-2 with TRBJ2-1; 11 positions agree with TRBD2. The CDR3 runs to 17 residues. J gave up 7 bases and V 0 bases, and 8 bases lay outside the gene matches. Germline V CDR1 and CDR2: LGHNA, YNFKEQ. CDR3 amino acids: CASSQETGTSGLNEQFF. The CDR3 coding sequence is TGTGCCAGCAGCCAAGAGACCGGGACTAGCGGCTTAAATGAGCAGTTCTTC.

The chain carries TRBV7-9 and TRBJ1-1; TRBD1 is a possible D gene (5 bases). The CDR3 sequence is 14 residues long. CDR1 SEHNR and CDR2 FQNEAQ come from the germline V gene (reference sequence). Trimming removed 6 bases from V and 2 bases from J, with 13 bases in between. In DNA, the CDR3 is TGTGCCAGCAGTAAGAGACAGTTTAACACTGAAGCTTTCTTT. Residues: CASSKRQFNTEAFF. The entire variable domain, with the rest obtained from reference TRBV7-9 and TRBJ1-1, is as follows: DTGVSQNPRHKITKRGQNVTFRCDPISEHNRLYWYRQTLGQGPEFLTYFQNEAQLEKSRLLSDRFSAERPKGSFSTLEIQRTEQGDSAMYLCASSKRQFNTEAFFGQGTRLTVV.

V is TRBV5-6 and J is TRBJ2-1; 12 nucleotides line up with TRBD2. Germline loops: CDR1 SGHDT, CDR2 YYEEEE. There are 15 residues in the CDR3. V gave up 3 bases and J gave up 8 bases; unmatched junction bases: 6. CDR3 nucleotides: TGTGCCAGCAGCTCGACTAGCGGGAGTGTATATGAGCAGTTCTTC. It specifies CASSSTSGSVYEQFF.

J is TRBJ1-1 and V is TRBV28; no definite D call. The germline gives CDR1 MDHEN, CDR2 SYDVKM. Trimming removed 5 bases at V and 9 bases at J, with 10 bases between. The length of the CDR3 is 11 residues. CDR3 residues: CASSLTEKAFF. The DNA of the CDR3 is TGTGCCAGCAGTCTAACCGAAAAAGCTTTCTTT.

This clone was observed a few times. The V gene is TRBV28, the J gene TRBJ1-2; 8 bases agree with TRBD1. This CDR3 region has 12 residues. CDR1 and CDR2 from the germline V gene are MDHEN and SYDVKM. Unmatched junction bases numbered 5, after V lost 11 bases and J lost 3 bases. CDR3 protein: CAGQGNHYGYTF. The CDR3 region has the DNA TGTGCCGGACAGGGCAACCACTATGGCTACACCTTC.

This clone was detected a few times. The chain uses TRBV5-1 and TRBJ2-3, with 11 bases identical to TRBD1. V lost 7 bases and J lost 0; bases outside the gene matches: 7. The germline V gene encodes CDR1 SGHRS and CDR2 YFSETQ. There are 16 residues in the CDR3. The CDR3 bases are TGCGCCAGCGTCCGGGACAGGGGGTTAAGCACAGATACGCAGTATTTT. This translates into CASVRDRGLSTDTQYF.

The chain uses TRBV2 and TRBJ1-2, with D maybe TRBD1 (5 bases). The CDR3 length is 12 residues. Germline V gene data show CDR1 as SNHLY and CDR2 as FYNNEI. V was clipped by 3 bases and J by 3 bases, with 5 bases between them. The CDR3: CASSETDYGYTF. For the CDR3, the DNA is TGTGCCAGCAGTGAGACAGACTATGGCTACACCTTC.

Only a few counts were recorded for this clone. This sequence joins TRBV6-5 and TRBJ1-6; 11 bases align to TRBD1. Germline V gene sequence: CDR1 MNHEY, CDR2 SVGAGI. CDR3 length: 15 residues. V gave up 3 bases and J gave up 6 bases; unmatched junction bases: 1. Written as DNA, the CDR3 is TGTGCCAGCAGTTATGGGACAGGGGGTAATTCACCCCTCCACTTT. This gives the protein CASSYGTGGNSPLHF.

The genes are TRBV19 and TRBJ2-3, with D unclear. The CDR3 spans 15 residues. CDR1 LNHDA and CDR2 SQIVND come from the germline V gene (reference sequence). V shed 6 bases and J shed 0 bases, with 13 bases lying between them. DNA for the CDR3: TGTGCCAGTAGGACCACCGACACAAGCACAGATACGCAGTATTTT. Translated: CASRTTDTSTDTQYF.

Here the CDR3 reads CASSRGLAGYNEQFF. The CDR3 nucleotides are TGCGCCAGCAGCCGGGGACTAGCGGGCTACAATGAGCAGTTCTTC. The rearrangement uses TRBV4-1 and TRBJ2-1; 12 bases line up with TRBD2. Germline loops: CDR1 MGHRA, CDR2 YSYEKL. The CDR3 consists of 15 residues. Unmatched junction bases numbered 1, after V lost 4 bases and J lost 3 bases.

This clone was seen once. Other DNA sequences of this sample code for an identical CDR3. J is TRBJ1-2 and V is TRBV28; 7 bases align to TRBD1. CDR1 is MDHEN, CDR2 SYDVKM, per germline. J lost 4 bases, V lost 8 bases, and 7 bases had no gene match. This CDR3 comprises 13 residues. CDR3 sequence: CASSRTGVYGYTF. CDR3 DNA sequence: TGTGCCAGCTCCCGGACAGGAGTCTATGGCTACACCTTC.

This clone was observed a few times. The CDR3 nucleotides read TGTGCCAGCAGTAACGAGGACAGGGGAACTTCACCCCTCCACTTT. It yields the protein CASSNEDRGTSPLHF. The chain uses TRBV6-5 and TRBJ1-6; 9 bases line up with TRBD1. Germline assignment: CDR1 MNHEY and CDR2 SVGAGI. Trimming took 5 bases from V and 9 from J; bases not matched to a gene: 8. The CDR3 sequence is 15 residues long.

A single count supports this clone. The chain has TRBV30 and TRBJ1-2; D remains ambiguous. This CDR3 comprises 11 residues. The ends were cut back, 0 bases at V and 4 bases at J, with 3 bases in the middle. Germline-derived CDR1 and CDR2 are GTSNPN and SVGIG (reference sequence). The CDR3 region has the DNA TGTGCCTGGAGTGTCCTCTATGGCTACACCTTC. Amino acid sequence: CAWSVLYGYTF.

The rearrangement uses TRBV10-2 and TRBJ1-2; perhaps TRBD1 as D (6 bases). With 5 bases removed from V and 0 bases from J, the gap between germline ends came to 13 bases. CDR3 length: 15 amino acids. Germline CDR1 reads WSHSY; CDR2 reads SAAADI. CDR3 DNA sequence: TGCGCCAGCAGTACAGGACAGCGAGCTAACTATGGCTACACCTTC. It yields the protein CASSTGQRANYGYTF.

The chain has TRBV19 and TRBJ1-5, with TRBD1 matching 8 bases. CDR3 size: 13 residues. Per the germline V gene, CDR1 is LNHDA and CDR2 is SQIVND (reference sequence). With V trimmed by 6 bases and J by 6 bases, 4 bases remained unmatched. This chain's CDR3 is CASSQGAVQPQHF. The CDR3 bases are TGTGCCAGTAGCCAGGGGGCTGTTCAGCCCCAGCATTTT. The full variable domain, its missing parts supplied by reference TRBV19 and TRBJ1-5, is DGGITQSPKYLFRKEGQNVTLSCEQNLNHDAMYWYRQDPGQGLRLIYYSQIVNDFQKGDIAEGYSVSREKKESFPLTVTSAQKNPTAFYLCASSQGAVQPQHFGDGTRLSIL.

The chain has TRBV5-1 and TRBJ2-2, with D tentatively TRBD1 (7 bases). In germline, CDR1 is SGHRS, CDR2 YFSETQ. Trimming removed 4 bases from V and 4 bases from J, with 17 bases in between. This CDR3 contains 16 residues. CDR3 DNA sequence: TGCGCCAGCAGCCCCCAGGCAGGGGGGACCACCGGGGAGCTGTTTTTT. Protein sequence: CASSPQAGGTTGELFF.

The gene calls are TRBV7-8 and TRBJ2-7; TRBD1 agrees at 7 bases. Germline V CDR1 and CDR2: SGHVS, FQNEAQ. The CDR3 spans 15 residues. Losses at the gene ends were 4 bases for V and 6 bases for J; bases not matched to a gene: 12. CDR3 nucleotide sequence: TGTGCCAGCAGCTCCCATTCCGGGACAGTCGCCGAGCAGTACTTC. Amino acids: CASSSHSGTVAEQYF.

The V and J genes are TRBV5-1 and TRBJ1-5; 11 bases agree with TRBD1. Trimming at V came to 4 bases and at J to 6 bases, leaving 12 bases not matched to a gene. The germline gives CDR1 SGHRS, CDR2 YFSETQ. The CDR3 extends over 17 amino acids. The CDR3 sequence: CASSPGQGGSGVQPQHF. The CDR3 DNA follows: TGCGCCAGCAGCCCGGGACAGGGGGGGTCCGGGGTTCAGCCCCAGCATTTT.

This chain joins TRBV5-1 and TRBJ1-5; 9 bases fit TRBD1. CDR3 length equals 15 residues. Germline V gene lookup returns CDR1 SGHRS and CDR2 YFSETQ. V lost 4 bases and J lost 7; bases outside the gene matches: 9. The CDR3, as DNA: TGCGCCAGCAGCGAGGGACAGGGCGGAGTCCAGCCCCAGCATTTT. Encoded protein: CASSEGQGGVQPQHF.

The J gene is TRBJ2-1, the V gene TRBV6-4, with 10 positions matching TRBD2. The length of the CDR3 is 14 residues. Germline V gives CDR1 MRHNA, CDR2 SNTAGT. Losses at the gene ends were 2 bases for V and 9 bases for J; bases not matched to a gene: 4. CDR3: CASSDQWTSGEQFF. The CDR3 DNA is TGTGCCAGCAGTGACCAGTGGACTAGCGGTGAGCAGTTCTTC.

This clone was observed once. The rearrangement uses TRBV6-5 and TRBJ2-1; 15 bases line up with TRBD2. The CDR3 consists of 16 residues. J lost 10 bases, V lost 2 bases, and 6 bases had no gene match. Germline CDR1 MNHEY, CDR2 SVGAGI. The CDR3 DNA reads as TGTGCCAGCAGTTACACGGGACTAGCGGGAGGCTGGGAGCAGTTCTTC. Translating gives CASSYTGLAGGWEQFF.

This clone was seen just once. The chain joins TRBV9 to TRBJ1-6; D perhaps matches TRBD1 (6 bases). The CDR3 is 15 amino acids. The germline V gene encodes CDR1 SGDLS and CDR2 YYNGEE. V was trimmed by 4 bases and J by 6 bases, leaving 14 bases between them. CDR3: CASSPQRTANSPLHF. The CDR3 nucleotides are TGTGCCAGCAGCCCCCAACGGACAGCTAATTCACCCCTCCACTTT.

The V gene is TRBV28, the J gene TRBJ1-2, with 7 bases that match TRBD1. Germline-derived CDR1 and CDR2 are MDHEN and SYDVKM. The CDR3 length is 13 residues. The trim removed 2 bases at V and 6 bases at J, leaving 3 bases unmatched. CDR3 in amino acids: CASSLRGPDGYTF. CDR3 DNA: TGTGCCAGCAGTTTAAGGGGGCCTGATGGCTACACCTTC.

The gene calls are TRBV7-2 and TRBJ2-7; D ambiguous. The CDR3 is 14 residues long. V shed 5 bases and J shed 2 bases, with 13 bases lying between them. Germline V lookup: CDR1 SGHTA, CDR2 FQGNSA. CDR3 region: CASSPGGLPYEQYF. CDR3 nucleotides: TGTGCCAGCAGCCCCGGCGGCTTGCCCTACGAGCAGTACTTC.